Listed below are T cell receptor beta chains from one sample, sequenced in a study of blood T cell repertoires in COVID-19. Data came from immunoSEQ multiplex PCR; TCRdb stores just in-frame clones and leaves some out. The data show about 190,000 clones, with approximately 84% seen just once and around 3.5% held by the top ten. The sequenced material came from PBMCs or T cells enriched from blood (not recorded which). The receptors come from a woman aged 30 to 39 who had recovered from COVID-19. CDR3s include the opening cysteine and the closing phenylalanine or tryptophan. The order of the fields is D gene, V gene, J gene, clone size, CDR3 DNA, CDR3 protein. D genes are given only for firm matches. Clone sizes are given selectively: once, few, many, or a class where the clone is expanded.

NA	TRBV29-1	TRBJ1-1	NA	TGCAGCGTTGCCAACAGGGCGGACACTGAAGCTTTCTTT	CSVANRADTEAFF
NA	TRBV12-1	TRBJ1-3	NA	TGTGCCAGCAATGAGGGGGAGACAGGGGGAAACACCATATATTTT	CASNEGETGGNTIYF
TRBD1	TRBV7-6	TRBJ2-2	NA	TGTGCCAGCAGCCCCCGGGGCGGCACAGGGGACACCGGGGAGCTGTTTTTT	CASSPRGGTGDTGELFF
TRBD1	TRBV7-9	TRBJ2-7	NA	TGTGCCAGCAGGGGACAGGACATAGCAGTCTACGAGCAGTACTTC	CASRGQDIAVYEQYF
NA	TRBV28	TRBJ1-1	NA	TGTGCCAGCAGTTTATCGGGGACTAAGAACACTGAAGCTTTCTTT	CASSLSGTKNTEAFF
TRBD1	TRBV6-6	TRBJ1-3	NA	TGTGCCAGCAGTCCATGGACAGGCCAAAGGGCCTCTGGAAACACCATATATTTT	CASSPWTGQRASGNTIYF
TRBD1	TRBV19	TRBJ1-1	NA	TGTGCCAGTAGTCCGACAGGGATTGACACTGAAGCTTTCTTT	CASSPTGIDTEAFF
TRBD2	TRBV27	TRBJ2-1	NA	TGTGCCAGCAGTACAAAGACTCCTGGACTAGCAGTCAAAAGCTCCTACAATGAGCAGTTCTTC	CASSTKTPGLAVKSSYNEQFF
TRBD1	TRBV5-1	TRBJ2-3	NA	TGCGCCAGCAGCCCTGGGTCAGGGGGTGTTGAAGATACGCAGTATTTT	CASSPGSGGVEDTQYF
TRBD2	TRBV9	TRBJ2-3	NA	TGTGCCAGCAGCGTGAGGGCCGGAGAGGCTAGCGGGCATGAAGATACGCAGTATTTT	CASSVRAGEASGHEDTQYF
TRBD2	TRBV5-1	TRBJ2-2	NA	TGCGCCAGCAGTCATACTAGCGGGGGGACCGGGGAGCTGTTTTTT	CASSHTSGGTGELFF
NA	TRBV12-5	TRBJ2-1	NA	TGTGCTAGTGCCTTGACGGGGGACGATGAGCAGTTCTTC	CASALTGDDEQFF
NA	TRBV20-1	TRBJ2-7	NA	TGCAGTGCTAGTTCAGGGCCCTACGAGCAGTACTTC	CSASSGPYEQYF
TRBD1	TRBV6-5	TRBJ1-1	NA	TGTGCCAGCAGTTATATCGGACAGGGGGCCACTGAAGCTTTCTTT	CASSYIGQGATEAFF
TRBD2	TRBV5-1	TRBJ2-1	NA	TGCGCCAGCAGCCCCGGACTAGCGGGTTGGAATGAGCAGTTCTTC	CASSPGLAGWNEQFF
NA	TRBV9	TRBJ2-4	NA	TGTGCCAGCAGCGAGATCGACAGACACGGCATTCAGTACTTC	CASSEIDRHGIQYF
TRBD1	TRBV3-1/TRBV3-2	TRBJ1-2	few	TGTGCCAGCAGCCAAGGGGGACAGTCTTATTATGGCTACACCTTC	CASSQGGQSYYGYTF
TRBD1	TRBV7-9	TRBJ1-2	NA	TGTGCCAGCAGCCCGCAGACAGGGTCACCCTATGGCTACACCTTC	CASSPQTGSPYGYTF
NA	TRBV28	TRBJ1-5	NA	TGTGCCAGCAGTTTTGAGGACAATCAGCCCCAGCATTTT	CASSFEDNQPQHF
TRBD2	TRBV20-1	TRBJ2-7	once	TGCAGTGCTAGTTATCCCCCCGGGACTAGCGTTAACGAGCAGTACTTC	CSASYPPGTSVNEQYF
TRBD1	TRBV15	TRBJ1-2	NA	TGTGCCACCAGCAACGACAGGGTCGGGGGCTACACCTTC	CATSNDRVGGYTF
TRBD1	TRBV19	TRBJ2-2	NA	TGTGCCAGTAGTATAACAGGGGGCAGCGGGGAGCTGTTTTTT	CASSITGGSGELFF
NA	TRBV5-1	TRBJ2-5	NA	TGCGCCAGCAGCTTGGCTCTGGAGACCCAGTACTTC	CASSLALETQYF
NA	TRBV21-1	TRBJ1-3	NA	TGTGCCAGCAGCACGTATTCAGGGGCCAGCTCTGGAAACACCATATATTTT	CASSTYSGASSGNTIYF
TRBD2	TRBV29-1	TRBJ2-1	once	TGCAGCGTCCCGGGACTAGTCTACAATGAGCAGTTCTTC	CSVPGLVYNEQFF
NA	TRBV5-6	TRBJ1-6	NA	TGTGCCAGCAGCGGGACTGGTTCACCCCTCCACTTT	CASSGTGSPLHF
TRBD1	TRBV6-6	TRBJ2-1	NA	TGTGCCAGCAGTACAGGGGCTAGAAATGGTGAGCAGTTCTTC	CASSTGARNGEQFF
NA	TRBV20-1	TRBJ1-1	few	TGCAGTGCTAGTCGGGGAAGGGCTGAAGCTTTCTTT	CSASRGRAEAFF
TRBD1	TRBV6-1	TRBJ1-2	NA	TGTGCCAGCAGTGAAGCGAAGGGGGCAGGTTATGGCTACACCTTC	CASSEAKGAGYGYTF
NA	TRBV6-4	TRBJ2-2	NA	TGTGCCAGCAGTAAGGGAGGGAACACCGGGGAGCTGTTTTTT	CASSKGGNTGELFF
TRBD2	TRBV19	TRBJ2-3	NA	TGTGCCAGTAGGATAGCGGGAGGGCCTTTGGCTACGCAGTATTTT	CASRIAGGPLATQYF
NA	TRBV30	TRBJ2-7	once	TGTGCCTGGAGTGGGGCAGGGGTACCCAACTACGAGCAGTACTTC	CAWSGAGVPNYEQYF
TRBD1	TRBV2	TRBJ1-5	NA	TGTGCCAGCAGTTCCCAGGGGGCTAATCAGCCCCAGCATTTT	CASSSQGANQPQHF
NA	TRBV6-2/TRBV6-3	TRBJ2-5	NA	TGTGCCAGCAGTTACCCGGGAGAGACCCAGTACTTC	CASSYPGETQYF
NA	TRBV30	TRBJ1-1	NA	TGTGCCTGGAGTGTCCCCCTCAGGGGTTTGAACACTGAAGCTTTCTTT	CAWSVPLRGLNTEAFF
TRBD2	TRBV3-1/TRBV3-2	TRBJ2-5	few	TGTGCCAGCAGCCAACCGGGACTAGCGGGTGGGGTGGGAGGAGAGACCCAGTACTTC	CASSQPGLAGGVGGETQYF
TRBD1	TRBV18	TRBJ2-6	many	TGTGCCAGCTCACTTACCGGGACAGGGGGCTATGGGGCCAACGTCCTGACTTTC	CASSLTGTGGYGANVLTF
NA	TRBV6-2/TRBV6-3	TRBJ1-1	once	TGTGCCAGCAGTTCCCCGGGTCCTTTCAAAGCTTTCTTT	CASSSPGPFKAFF
NA	TRBV7-3	TRBJ2-5	NA	TGTGCCAGCAGCTTAATCCCAGAAGAGACCCAGTACTTC	CASSLIPEETQYF
NA	TRBV30	TRBJ2-1	NA	TGTGCCTGGACACAGGGGGGGTTTGGTGAGCAGTTCTTC	CAWTQGGFGEQFF
NA	TRBV10-1	TRBJ1-5	NA	TGCGCCAGCAGTTCGGGGGACCCCAATCAGCCCCAGCATTTT	CASSSGDPNQPQHF
TRBD1	TRBV28	TRBJ1-2	NA	TGTGCCAGCAGTACGGAACAGGGGCTCTATGGCTACACCTTC	CASSTEQGLYGYTF
NA	TRBV6-4	TRBJ2-1	NA	TGTGCCAGCAGTGTGCAACTAACCGATTACAATGAGCAGTTCTTC	CASSVQLTDYNEQFF
NA	TRBV24-1	TRBJ1-1	NA	TGTGCCACGGACAGCAGGGTATTGAACACTGAAGCTTTCTTT	CATDSRVLNTEAFF
NA	TRBV27	TRBJ2-6	NA	TGTGCCAGCACCTCACGGTCCAACTCTGGGGCCAACGTCCTGACTTTC	CASTSRSNSGANVLTF
TRBD2	TRBV5-6	TRBJ2-2	NA	TGTGCCAGCAGCTTGAGACATCTAGCGGGGAACACCGGGGAGCTGTTTTTT	CASSLRHLAGNTGELFF
NA	TRBV28	TRBJ2-3	NA	TGTGCCATGGGCTCCCGGCAGCCAGATACGCAGTATTTT	CAMGSRQPDTQYF
NA	TRBV7-2	TRBJ2-1	NA	TGTGCCAGCAGCTTAGTAAACATATACAATGAGCAGTTCTTC	CASSLVNIYNEQFF
TRBD2	TRBV14	TRBJ2-3	NA	TGTGCCAGCAGCCAGGATAGCGGGATAGATACGCAGTATTTT	CASSQDSGIDTQYF
NA	TRBV14	TRBJ1-1	NA	TGTGCCAGCAGCCCGGCGGGGGGTACTGAAGCTTTCTTT	CASSPAGGTEAFF
NA	TRBV28	TRBJ1-1	few	TGTGCCAGCAGTATCAAACTGGGGGGGGCTGGGACTGAAGCTTTCTTT	CASSIKLGGAGTEAFF
NA	TRBV6-4	TRBJ1-6	NA	TGTGCCGGACCCGCGGGAGGTGGCAATTCACCCCTCCACTTT	CAGPAGGGNSPLHF
NA	TRBV30	TRBJ1-1	NA	TGTGCCTTACTCGGGATTCCGAACACTGAAGCTTTCTTT	CALLGIPNTEAFF
TRBD1	TRBV6-1	TRBJ1-5	NA	TGTGCCAGCAGTGAAGGCAACCGACAGGGCCGTCTCCATTTT	CASSEGNRQGRLHF
TRBD1	TRBV27	TRBJ1-5	once	TGTGCCAGCAGTTTATCGTGGCAGGGGGCGTCTTCCCCCCAGCATTTT	CASSLSWQGASSPQHF
NA	TRBV7-9	TRBJ1-5	NA	TGTGCCAGCAGCGTGAGTAATAGCAATCAGCCCCAGCATTTT	CASSVSNSNQPQHF
NA	TRBV14	TRBJ2-2	NA	TGTGCCAGCAGCCAACCCGGGAGCCTATCTGACACCGGGGAGCTGTTTTTT	CASSQPGSLSDTGELFF
TRBD2	TRBV18	TRBJ2-5	NA	TGTGCCAGCTCACTCCAGGGAGCGGGGGGCACGGAGACCCAGTACTTC	CASSLQGAGGTETQYF
NA	TRBV9	TRBJ2-2	NA	TGTGCCAGCAGCGTAGACTCGAACACCGGGGAGCTGTTTTTT	CASSVDSNTGELFF
NA	TRBV24-1	TRBJ1-5	NA	TGTGCCACCAGTAAGCAGGGAAACGGACAGCCCCAGCATTTT	CATSKQGNGQPQHF